The rows below give T cell receptor beta chains drawn from one sample of a study of T cell responses to AZD1222 COVID-19 vaccine. The data were produced by immunoSEQ multiplex PCR, yet TCRdb's version contains in-frame clones alone and is incomplete. The data hold more than 85,000 clones, with around 90% observed a single time. The sequenced sample was peripheral blood, obtained on day 0 of MenACWY control vaccination. The receptors were sampled from an adult in good health. The CDR3 runs from the conserved cysteine through the conserved F or W. A D gene is named only where the DNA matches it firmly. Clone sizes are given selectively: once, few, many, or a class where the clone is expanded.

size: NA; D: TRBD1; V: TRBV6-1; J: TRBJ1-2; CDR3: CASSENRGTGGAIGYTF; DNA: TGTGCCAGCAGTGAAAACCGTGGGACAGGGGGCGCAATTGGCTACACCTTC
size: once; D: NA; V: TRBV7-3; J: TRBJ2-7; CDR3: CASSLTGGSYEQYF; DNA: TGTGCCAGCAGCTTAACCGGGGGTTCCTACGAGCAGTACTTC
size: NA; D: TRBD2; V: TRBV27; J: TRBJ2-2; CDR3: CASSSLAGGHTGELFF; DNA: TGTGCCAGCAGTTCATTAGCGGGGGGGCACACCGGGGAGCTGTTTTTT
size: NA; D: NA; V: TRBV6-5; J: TRBJ1-1; CDR3: CASRPGLGTEAFF; DNA: TGTGCCAGCAGGCCAGGGTTGGGCACTGAAGCTTTCTTT
size: once; D: NA; V: TRBV7-6; J: TRBJ1-1; CDR3: CASRDGNTEAFF; DNA: TGTGCCAGCAGGGACGGGAACACTGAAGCTTTCTTT
size: NA; D: NA; V: TRBV7-2; J: TRBJ2-5; CDR3: CASSRRIAVEETQYF; DNA: TGTGCCAGCAGTCGTAGAATAGCGGTCGAAGAGACCCAGTACTTC
size: NA; D: NA; V: TRBV7-3; J: TRBJ1-1; CDR3: CASSLNPAPNTEAFF; DNA: TGTGCCAGCAGCTTAAATCCTGCCCCGAACACTGAAGCTTTCTTT
size: NA; D: NA; V: TRBV10-3; J: TRBJ2-1; CDR3: CAIKGGSYNEQFF; DNA: TGTGCCATCAAAGGGGGCTCCTACAATGAGCAGTTCTTC
size: NA; D: NA; V: TRBV5-8; J: TRBJ1-5; CDR3: CASSLRGNNQPQHF; DNA: TGTGCCAGCAGCTTAAGGGGAAACAATCAGCCCCAGCATTTT
size: NA; D: NA; V: TRBV7-2; J: TRBJ2-7; CDR3: CASSLVEGDYEQYF; DNA: TGTGCCAGCAGCTTAGTGGAGGGGGACTACGAGCAGTACTTC
size: NA; D: TRBD1; V: TRBV27; J: TRBJ1-4; CDR3: CASSQGQGVNQLFF; DNA: TGTGCCAGCAGTCAGGGACAGGGAGTTAACCAACTGTTTTTT
size: NA; D: NA; V: TRBV28; J: TRBJ1-4; CDR3: CASSSFVGGAEKLFF; DNA: TGTGCCAGCAGTTCTTTCGTCGGGGGGGCTGAAAAACTGTTTTTT
size: NA; D: TRBD1; V: TRBV6-1; J: TRBJ1-3; CDR3: CASSEVRGQGGNTIYF; DNA: TGTGCCAGCAGTGAGGTTAGGGGACAGGGTGGAAACACCATATATTTT
size: NA; D: NA; V: TRBV18; J: TRBJ1-5; CDR3: CASSPSGGPNQPQHF; DNA: TGTGCCAGCTCACCATCGGGTGGTCCCAATCAGCCCCAGCATTTT
size: NA; D: NA; V: TRBV18; J: TRBJ1-5; CDR3: CASSPQGSNQPQHF; DNA: TGTGCCAGCTCACCACAGGGGTCCAATCAGCCCCAGCATTTT
size: NA; D: NA; V: TRBV28; J: TRBJ1-1; CDR3: CASGLLRGMNTEAFF; DNA: TGTGCCAGCGGCCTTCTGAGGGGGATGAACACTGAAGCTTTCTTT
size: once; D: NA; V: TRBV9; J: TRBJ2-7; CDR3: CASSPGGAEQYF; DNA: TGTGCCAGCAGCCCCGGAGGGGCCGAGCAGTACTTC
size: NA; D: NA; V: TRBV11-1; J: TRBJ1-1; CDR3: CASSFMGDTEAFF; DNA: TGTGCCAGCAGCTTTATGGGGGACACTGAAGCTTTCTTT
size: once; D: NA; V: TRBV6-5; J: TRBJ2-7; CDR3: CASRPRAEGYEQYF; DNA: TGTGCCAGCAGGCCCAGGGCTGAAGGCTACGAGCAGTACTTC
size: NA; D: NA; V: TRBV4-1; J: TRBJ1-5; CDR3: CPTPPQGGSNQPQHF; DNA: TGCCCCACCCCACCCCAGGGTGGTAGCAATCAGCCCCAGCATTTT
size: NA; D: NA; V: TRBV6-5; J: TRBJ1-4; CDR3: CASSYSRTVGEKLFF; DNA: TGTGCCAGCAGTTACTCAAGGACAGTGGGCGAAAAACTGTTTTTT
size: NA; D: NA; V: TRBV4-1; J: TRBJ1-2; CDR3: CASSQDFDGDYGYTF; DNA: TGCGCCAGCAGCCAAGACTTCGACGGCGACTATGGCTACACCTTC
size: NA; D: NA; V: TRBV7-2; J: TRBJ1-3; CDR3: CASSPHPTGSGNTIYF; DNA: TGTGCCAGCAGCCCACATCCGACAGGCTCTGGAAACACCATATATTTT
size: once; D: NA; V: TRBV28; J: TRBJ2-5; CDR3: CASSLGYGGEETQYF; DNA: TGTGCCAGCAGTTTAGGGTACGGGGGCGAGGAGACCCAGTACTTC
size: NA; D: TRBD2; V: TRBV19; J: TRBJ2-3; CDR3: CASSHRLGLAVSTDTQYF; DNA: TGTGCCAGTAGTCATCGCCTCGGACTAGCGGTCAGCACAGATACGCAGTATTTT
size: NA; D: NA; V: TRBV20-1; J: TRBJ2-1; CDR3: CSASRLGGRFF; DNA: TGCAGTGCTAGTCGTCTGGGGGGCAGGTTCTTC
size: NA; D: NA; V: TRBV29-1; J: TRBJ2-7; CDR3: CSVEGAYEQYF; DNA: TGCAGCGTGGAAGGAGCCTACGAGCAGTACTTC
size: NA; D: NA; V: TRBV15; J: TRBJ1-3; CDR3: CATSRDPGASGNTIYF; DNA: TGTGCCACCAGCAGAGATCCGGGGGCCTCTGGAAACACCATATATTTT
size: NA; D: TRBD1; V: TRBV5-6; J: TRBJ1-6; CDR3: CASSSRDRSLSSYNSPLHF; DNA: TGTGCCAGCAGCTCCCGGGACAGGTCCTTAAGCTCCTATAATTCACCCCTCCACTTT
size: NA; D: TRBD1; V: TRBV5-8; J: TRBJ2-2; CDR3: CASSLVRGTGELFF; DNA: TGTGCCAGCAGCTTGGTCAGGGGGACCGGGGAGCTGTTTTTT
size: NA; D: NA; V: TRBV24-1; J: TRBJ2-5; CDR3: CATSDRTPHQETQYF; DNA: TGTGCCACCAGTGACCGGACACCTCACCAAGAGACCCAGTACTTC
size: NA; D: NA; V: TRBV28; J: TRBJ2-1; CDR3: CASSSSGGGIGEQFF; DNA: TGTGCCAGCAGTTCATCAGGGGGAGGCATAGGTGAGCAGTTCTTC
size: NA; D: NA; V: TRBV28; J: TRBJ1-1; CDR3: CASSIMGGGVNTEAFF; DNA: TGTGCCAGCAGTATAATGGGGGGAGGGGTGAACACTGAAGCTTTCTTT
size: NA; D: NA; V: TRBV9; J: TRBJ1-4; CDR3: CASSGPEGSNEKLFF; DNA: TGTGCCAGCAGCGGACCTGAGGGCTCTAATGAAAAACTGTTTTTT
size: NA; D: NA; V: TRBV11-3; J: TRBJ1-1; CDR3: CASSWGASTEAFF; DNA: TGTGCCAGCAGCTGGGGGGCTAGCACTGAAGCTTTCTTT
size: NA; D: TRBD1; V: TRBV2; J: TRBJ1-5; CDR3: CASNLDRGNQPQHF; DNA: TGTGCCAGCAACTTAGACAGGGGGAATCAGCCCCAGCATTTT
size: NA; D: NA; V: TRBV12-3/TRBV12-4; J: TRBJ2-7; CDR3: CASSFAQNYEQYF; DNA: TGTGCCAGCAGTTTTGCACAGAACTACGAGCAGTACTTC
size: NA; D: NA; V: TRBV7-9; J: TRBJ2-3; CDR3: CASSFGRTTDTQYF; DNA: TGTGCCAGCAGCTTCGGCCGGACCACAGATACGCAGTATTTT